The 27 T cell receptor beta chains below come from one sample, sequenced in a study of blood T cells in healthy people across ages. With a J-beta primer mix and a sample-barcoded 5' primer, a second PCR ran about 7 to 12 cycles. TCRdb used MiXCR to reprocess the 5' RACE reads, holding one entry per CDR3 protein. Of over a million distinct CDR3 sequences in the sample, less than 25% were seen once. This sample was shared with a second study, whose subject was T cells of mothers and their children.

What was sequenced was blood. The receptors were gathered from a girl aged 2 to 9 in good health.

This clonotype was seen more than once but under ten times. V usage is TRBV6-5 and J usage is TRBJ2-5; 9 bases match TRBD2. The CDR3 extends over 15 amino acids. Germline V CDR1 and CDR2: MNHEY, SVGAGI. Trimming at V came to 7 bases and at J to 4 bases, leaving 10 bases not matched to a gene. The chain's CDR3 is CASKLSGGTGETQYF. CDR3 sequence (DNA): TGTGCCAGCAAGCTTAGCGGGGGCACGGGAGAGACCCAGTACTTC.

This clonotype showed up just a few times. The V call is TRBV29-1, the J call TRBJ2-5, with TRBD1 as a possible D gene (5 bases). The assigned J gene may be wrong: the sequence end matches TRBJ2-7 better. Germline CDR1 reads SQVTM; CDR2 reads ANQGSEA. CDR3 length: 13 residues. CDR3 amino acids: CSVGHINSYEQYF. The CDR3 DNA is TGCAGCGTAGGACATATCAACTCCTACGAGCAGTACTTC.

This clonotype was observed a few times. The chain is built from TRBV13 and TRBJ2-1, with TRBD2 matching over 12 bases. The CDR3 is made up of 17 amino acids. V lost 1 base and J lost 7; bases outside the gene matches: 8. Germline V gene data show CDR1 as PRHDT and CDR2 as FYEKMQ (reference sequence). The CDR3 sequence is CASSLELGLAGINEQFF. CDR3 nucleotide sequence: TGTGCCAGCAGCTTAGAGCTAGGACTAGCGGGGATAAATGAGCAGTTCTTC.

The chain uses TRBV24-1 and TRBJ2-5; D remains unclear. This CDR3 is 14 amino acids long. Germline CDR1 and CDR2: KGHDR and SFDVKD. V lost 1 base, J lost 3 bases, and 8 bases lay in between. Here the CDR3 reads CATSDFGGEETQYF. CDR3 nucleotides: TGTGCCACCAGTGATTTTGGTGGAGAAGAGACCCAGTACTTC.

This chain connects TRBV20-1 to TRBJ2-3; D might be TRBD2 (5 bases). The V gene's germline CDR1 is DFQATT and CDR2 SNEGSKA (reference sequence). The CDR3 is made up of 16 amino acids. V gave up 4 bases and J gave up 2 bases, with 19 bases separating them. This CDR3 reads CSANSRVLTITDTQYF. CDR3 nucleotide sequence: TGCAGTGCTAACTCGAGGGTCCTTACTATCACAGATACGCAGTATTTT.

This rearrangement joins TRBV15 to TRBJ1-2; no reliable D call. The CDR3 has 16 amino acids. Germline assignment: CDR1 LNHNV and CDR2 YYDKDF (reference sequence). Trimming shortened V by 0 bases and J by 2 bases, and 13 bases separated the two germline ends. CDR3 sequence reads: CATSRDTGNNNYGYTF. The DNA of the CDR3 is TGTGCCACCAGCAGAGATACGGGGAACAACAACTATGGCTACACCTTC.

This clonotype was seen only a few times. One junction end does not reproduce the germline sequence, and a read error may be involved. For the CDR3, the DNA is TGTGCCTGCAGAGGTGGCGACACTGAAGCTTTCTTT. This encodes CACRGGDTEAFF. The J gene is TRBJ1-1, the V gene TRBV7-9; D remains unclear. The CDR3 is 12 residues long. Germline CDR1 SEHNR, CDR2 FQNEAQ (reference sequence).

The chain links TRBV3-1 to TRBJ2-5; D gene uncertain. The germline V and J ends were trimmed by 6 bases and 4 bases, with 9 bases remaining between them. The CDR3 totals 12 residues. Germline lookup yields CDR1 LGHDT and CDR2 YNNKEL (reference sequence). The CDR3, as DNA: TGTGCCAGCAGAGAGTCTACAGAGACCCAGTACTTC. It yields the protein CASRESTETQYF.

This clonotype was seen a few times. Written as DNA, the CDR3 is TGTGCCAGCAGCCCAGGTTTCGGGGCCAACGTCCTGACTTTC. The encoded protein is CASSPGFGANVLTF. The chain recombines TRBV7-2 with TRBJ2-6; D uncertain. The CDR3 runs to 14 residues. Germline CDR1 and CDR2: SGHTA and FQGNSA. V lost 5 bases and J lost 4, with 9 bases in between. The entire variable domain, with the rest obtained from reference TRBV7-2 and TRBJ2-6, is as follows: GAGVSQSPSNKVTEKGKDVELRCDPISGHTALYWYRQSLGQGLEFLIYFQGNSAPDKSGLPSDRFSAERTGGSVSTLTIQRTQQEDSAVYLCASSPGFGANVLTFGAGSRLTVL.

There are a few counts of this clonotype. The chain uses TRBV12-3 or TRBV12-4 and TRBJ1-1; D is uncertain. This CDR3 is 13 amino acids long. Trimming took off 6 bases at V and 5 bases at J, with 13 bases between the two ends. CDR3 protein: CASSRDTLTEAFF. DNA for the CDR3: TGTGCCAGCAGCAGAGACACGCTGACTGAAGCTTTCTTT.

The sample holds a few counts of this clonotype. This chain uses TRBV4-3 with TRBJ1-2, with 7 bases fitting TRBD1. CDR3 length equals 15 residues. Trimming at V came to 0 bases and at J to 3 bases, leaving 4 bases not matched to a gene. Looked up from germline, CDR1 is LGHNA and CDR2 is YSLEER. Here the CDR3 reads CASSQDRGLDYGYTF. CDR3 nucleotide sequence: TGCGCCAGCAGCCAAGATAGGGGGCTTGACTATGGCTACACCTTC.

This clonotype appeared a few times. This chain connects TRBV7-2 to TRBJ2-6; D is uncertain. Germline V gene sequence: CDR1 SGHTA, CDR2 FQGNSA. V shed 6 bases and J shed 0 bases, with 9 bases lying between them. This CDR3 is 15 amino acids long. CDR3 amino acids: CASSILSSGANVLTF. Written as DNA, the CDR3 is TGTGCCAGCAGTATTCTTTCCTCTGGGGCCAACGTCCTGACTTTC.

The table lists this clonotype with a few counts. The chain has TRBV20-1 and TRBJ2-5; 7 bases are a match to TRBD1. There are 14 residues in the CDR3. V was pared by 4 bases and J by 4 bases, with 9 bases of the junction left unmatched. CDR1 is DFQATT and CDR2 is SNEGSKA in the germline V gene (reference sequence). CDR3 DNA: TGCAGTGCTATGGTCTACAGGGGTAGAGAGACCCAGTACTTC. It is translated as CSAMVYRGRETQYF.

The chain links TRBV9 to TRBJ2-7, with 7 bases matching TRBD1. There are 15 residues in the CDR3. V shed 4 bases, J shed 0 bases, and the junction held 7 bases outside the gene matches. Germline V gene sequence: CDR1 SGDLS, CDR2 YYNGEE. CDR3 region: CASSPSTGTSYEQYF. CDR3 nucleotide sequence: TGTGCCAGCAGCCCGTCGACAGGGACCTCCTACGAGCAGTACTTC.

J is TRBJ2-1 and V is TRBV29-1; D is ambiguous. This CDR3 spans 11 amino acids. CDR1 is SQVTM and CDR2 is ANQGSEA in the germline V gene. The V end was cut by 3 bases, the J end by 7 bases, with 7 bases between. CDR3 in DNA: TGCAGCGTTGAGTGGGTGAATGAGCAGTTCTTC. It translates to CSVEWVNEQFF.

The chain is built from TRBV9 and TRBJ2-2, with D hard to call. CDR3 length equals 14 residues. Looked up from germline, CDR1 is SGDLS and CDR2 is YYNGEE. V lost 0 bases, J lost 3 bases, and 6 bases lay in between. Here the CDR3 DNA reads TGTGCCAGCAGCGTAGAAGGCCACACCGGGGAGCTGTTTTTT. Translated, it gives CASSVEGHTGELFF. The whole variable domain, remainder taken from reference TRBV9 and TRBJ2-2, is DSGVTQTPKHLITATGQRVTLRCSPRSGDLSVYWYQQSLDQGLQFLIQYYNGEERAKGNILERFSAQQFPDLHSELNLSSLELGDSALYFCASSVEGHTGELFFGEGSRLTVL.

Remarks on this clonotype: The junction differs from germline at one of its ends, possibly a read error. V usage is TRBV7-6 and J usage is TRBJ2-2; either TRBD1 or TRBD2 may fit D (5 bases each). The CDR3 covers 15 residues. Germline V gene sequence: CDR1 SGHVS, CDR2 FNYEAQ. CDR3 DNA sequence: TGTGCCAGCAGCCAGGCTTCAGGGACGGCCGGGGAGCCGTTTTTT. Translated, it gives CASSQASGTAGEPFF.

This clonotype was counted a few times. The chain is built from TRBV12-3 or TRBV12-4 and TRBJ1-1, with D perhaps matching TRBD1 (5 bases). The V end was cut by 6 bases, the J end by 7 bases, with 24 bases between. The CDR3 is 16 amino acids. The chain's CDR3 is CASRPQGVGGFGEAFF. The CDR3 bases are TGTGCCAGCAGACCCCAGGGAGTCGGGGGATTTGGTGAAGCTTTCTTT.

The rearrangement uses TRBV7-9 and TRBJ1-2; 7 nucleotides line up with TRBD1. Germline values: CDR1 SEHNR, CDR2 FQNEAQ (reference sequence). The length of the CDR3 is 15 residues. J lost 8 bases, V lost 5 bases, and 14 bases had no gene match. CDR3 residues: CASSRRGGGEGGYTF. DNA of the CDR3: TGTGCCAGCAGCCGTAGAGGAGGGGGCGAGGGAGGCTACACCTTC.

J is TRBJ2-1 and V is TRBV20-1; D possibly corresponds to TRBD2 (5 bases). The CDR3 is 14 residues long. Trimming stripped 5 bases from V and 0 bases from J, with 11 bases between. Germline assignment: CDR1 DFQATT and CDR2 SNEGSKA (reference sequence). This chain's CDR3 is CSARAAGSYNEQFF. The CDR3 DNA sequence: TGCAGTGCTCGAGCGGCGGGCTCCTACAATGAGCAGTTCTTC.

This clonotype turned up a few times. The V gene is TRBV4-1, the J gene TRBJ2-5; D is ambiguous. The DNA matches TRBJ2-7 better at its end, which makes the J call doubtful. The germline gives CDR1 MGHRA, CDR2 YSYEKL. This CDR3 region has 13 residues. The CDR3 DNA reads TGCGCCAGCAGCCAAGTCTGGGCCTACGAGCAGTACTTC. This gives the protein CASSQVWAYEQYF.

This clonotype was recorded a few times. The genes are TRBV7-9 and TRBJ2-7; D is tentatively TRBD1 or TRBD2 (7 bases each). The CDR3 consists of 16 residues. V was pared by 2 bases and J by 5 bases, with 19 bases between. Germline CDR1 and CDR2: SEHNR and FQNEAQ (reference sequence). This CDR3 reads CASSLRAGTASDEQYF. CDR3 DNA sequence: TGTGCCAGCAGCTTAAGAGCGGGGACAGCGTCGGACGAGCAGTACTTC.

A single count supports this clonotype. The chain links TRBV5-6 to TRBJ1-1, with D perhaps TRBD1 (6 bases). The CDR3 sequence is 13 residues long. The ends were cut back, 4 bases at V and 6 bases at J, with 13 bases in the middle. CDR1 and CDR2 (germline): SGHDT, YYEEEE. CDR3 sequence: CASSVGQMAEAFF. CDR3 DNA sequence: TGTGCCAGCAGCGTGGGACAAATGGCTGAAGCTTTCTTT.

V is TRBV7-3 and J is TRBJ2-2, with TRBD2 identical over 7 bases. V was clipped by 5 bases and J by 5 bases; unmatched bases: 8. The CDR3 consists of 15 residues. Germline lookup yields CDR1 SGHTA and CDR2 FQGTGA. The CDR3 loop is CASSPQGGRTGELFF. The CDR3, as DNA: TGTGCCAGCAGCCCACAAGGCGGGAGAACCGGGGAGCTGTTTTTT.

The genes are TRBV7-6 and TRBJ2-3; TRBD2 agrees at 11 bases. The junction had 8 bases not matched to a gene; V was cut back by 6 bases and J by 6 bases. In germline, CDR1 is SGHVS, CDR2 FNYEAQ. This CDR3 comprises 15 residues. The CDR3: CASSSGLAEGDTQYF. In nucleotides, the CDR3 is TGTGCCAGCAGTTCGGGACTAGCGGAGGGGGATACGCAGTATTTT.

The rearrangement links TRBV5-6 to TRBJ2-1; D call uncertain. V was trimmed by 4 bases and J by 7 bases, leaving 9 bases between them. The CDR3 length is 12 residues. CDR1 and CDR2 from the germline V gene are SGHDT and YYEEEE. CDR3 loop: CASSQISNEQFF. The CDR3, as DNA: TGTGCCAGCAGCCAAATCTCAAATGAGCAGTTCTTC.

The chain employs TRBV12-3 or TRBV12-4 and TRBJ1-5; possible D gene TRBD1, 5 bases. Trimming took 8 bases from V and 0 from J, leaving 17 bases between them. The CDR3 spans 16 residues. CDR3 protein: CASRRYFDSSNQPQHF. CDR3 in DNA: TGTGCCAGCCGACGCTATTTCGACAGTAGCAATCAGCCCCAGCATTTT.